A selection of T cell receptor beta chains follows, all from one sample in a study of beta chain features in type 1 diabetes. This table comes from immunoSEQ multiplex PCR, and its TCRdb copy is limited to in-frame clones, with some not included. The data contain 130,000 to 150,000 clones, 13% of them singletons. Sequenced input: central memory CD4+ T cells from blood. The origin of the receptors is a man aged 18 to 35 with type 1 diabetes. CDR3s include the opening cysteine and the closing phenylalanine or tryptophan. D genes are given only for firm matches. Rows may omit the clone size; those that give it use once, few, many or a size class.

clone size,J gene,D gene,V gene,CDR3 protein,CDR3 DNA
few,TRBJ2-1,TRBD1,TRBV18,CASSTRGTAGNEQFF,TGTGCCAGCTCGACCCGAGGGACAGCAGGGAATGAGCAGTTCTTC
-,TRBJ1-1,TRBD1,TRBV29-1,CSVETHDRGSTEAFF,TGCAGCGTTGAAACCCACGACAGGGGTTCGACTGAAGCTTTCTTT
many,TRBJ1-4,-,TRBV7-8,CASSLSREKLFF,TGTGCCAGCAGCTTATCAAGGGAAAAACTGTTTTTT
many,TRBJ2-2,-,TRBV7-9,CASSLEIGELFF,TGTGCCAGCAGCTTAGAAATCGGGGAGCTGTTTTTT
-,TRBJ1-5,-,TRBV15,CATSRGQDNQPQHF,TGTGCCACCAGCAGAGGACAGGACAATCAGCCCCAGCATTTT
few,TRBJ1-1,TRBD1,TRBV19,CASGDRYTEAFF,TGTGCCAGTGGGGACAGGTACACTGAAGCTTTCTTT
-,TRBJ2-3,-,TRBV7-2,CASSLAWDTQYF,TGTGCCAGCAGCTTAGCCTGGGATACGCAGTATTTT
many,TRBJ2-5,-,TRBV28,CASSPPAGKGETQYF,TGTGCCAGCAGCCCGCCGGCAGGGAAGGGGGAGACCCAGTACTTC
-,TRBJ2-7,TRBD1,TRBV7-6,CASSFGQGREQYF,TGTGCCAGCAGCTTTGGACAGGGAAGGGAGCAGTACTTC
-,TRBJ2-2,TRBD2,TRBV19,CASSRTSGGLWELFF,TGTGCCAGTAGCCGGACTAGCGGGGGTCTCTGGGAGCTGTTTTTT
few,TRBJ2-7,TRBD2,TRBV7-8,CASSLYSSGETYEQYF,TGTGCCAGCAGCCTTTATTCTAGCGGGGAAACCTACGAGCAGTACTTC
few,TRBJ2-2,-,TRBV19,CASCPLIGGELFF,TGTGCCAGTTGCCCCCTGATAGGGGGGGAGCTGTTTTTT
-,TRBJ2-7,TRBD1,TRBV5-6,CASSSYPTGGKGYEQYF,TGTGCCAGCAGCTCCTACCCTACAGGGGGCAAAGGGTACGAGCAGTACTTC
many,TRBJ2-3,-,TRBV7-9,CASSLVGGTDTQYF,TGTGCCAGCAGCTTAGTTGGAGGCACAGATACGCAGTATTTT
-,TRBJ1-2,-,TRBV5-1,CASSFGQTSDGYTF,TGCGCCAGCAGCTTCGGACAGACATCGGACGGCTACACCTTC
-,TRBJ1-1,TRBD1,TRBV6-1,CASSTRDSLNTEAFF,TGTGCCAGCAGTACCCGGGACAGTTTGAACACTGAAGCTTTCTTT
few,TRBJ2-3,-,TRBV9,CASSVGSTQYF,TGTGCCAGCAGCGTAGGTTCCACGCAGTATTTT
-,TRBJ2-5,-,TRBV7-2,CASSLTATQYF,TGTGCCAGCAGCCTGACAGCGACCCAGTACTTC
-,TRBJ2-7,-,TRBV27,CASSRAGRDYEQYF,TGTGCCAGCAGTCGGGCAGGGAGAGACTACGAGCAGTACTTC
few,TRBJ1-5,-,TRBV29-1,CSAGGGASNQPQHF,TGCAGCGCGGGGGGCGGTGCTAGCAATCAGCCCCAGCATTTT
-,TRBJ2-3,TRBD1,TRBV2,CASGDSASTDTQYF,TGTGCCAGCGGGGACAGCGCTAGCACAGATACGCAGTATTTT
few,TRBJ2-1,TRBD2,TRBV27,CASSLQGSGVPGEQFF,TGTGCCAGCAGTTTGCAGGGTAGCGGGGTCCCAGGTGAGCAGTTCTTC
few,TRBJ1-4,TRBD1,TRBV5-1,CASSFSTGGVWEKLFF,TGCGCCAGCAGCTTCTCCACAGGGGGAGTGTGGGAAAAACTGTTTTTT
-,TRBJ2-2,-,TRBV6-1,CASSRQNTGELFF,TGTGCCAGCAGCAGACAGAACACCGGGGAGCTGTTTTTT
-,TRBJ1-1,-,TRBV4-2,CASSQGGDLVAFF,TGTGCCAGCAGCCAAGGGGGTGACCTGGTAGCTTTCTTT
-,TRBJ2-1,-,TRBV6-4,CASSSQALAGNEQFF,TGTGCCAGCAGTTCTCAGGCCCTCGCCGGGAATGAGCAGTTCTTC
-,TRBJ1-5,-,TRBV4-1,CASSQDPAGNNQPQHF,TGCGCCAGCAGCCAAGATCCGGCAGGGAACAATCAGCCCCAGCATTTT
-,TRBJ1-4,-,TRBV5-1,CASSIQGLGEKLFF,TGCGCCAGCAGCATCCAGGGATTGGGCGAAAAACTGTTTTTT
-,TRBJ1-2,-,TRBV11-2,CASSLSQPYGYTF,TGTGCCAGCAGCCTATCACAACCGTATGGCTACACCTTC
-,TRBJ2-3,-,TRBV11-2,CASSSMQGRDTQYF,TGTGCCAGCAGCTCGATGCAGGGGCGAGATACGCAGTATTTT
few,TRBJ2-7,-,TRBV5-1,CASSLQGTNEQYF,TGCGCCAGCAGCTTGCAGGGCACCAACGAGCAGTACTTC
few,TRBJ2-3,-,TRBV27,CASSSGLRNTQYF,TGTGCCAGCAGTTCTGGGCTTAGGAATACGCAGTATTTT
-,TRBJ2-5,TRBD2,TRBV28,CAAQREGRETQYF,TGTGCCGCCCAGCGGGAGGGCCGCGAGACCCAGTACTTC
-,TRBJ2-3,TRBD2,TRBV7-2,CASSPRLAGGTTDTQYF,TGTGCCAGCAGCCCTAGACTAGCGGGGGGGACCACAGATACGCAGTATTTT
-,TRBJ2-5,-,TRBV7-2,CASSLDLRKTQYF,TGTGCCAGCAGCTTAGACCTCAGAAAGACCCAGTACTTC